The source of this T cell receptor (beta chain) is a study of early T cells in non-severe SARS-CoV-2 infection. MiXCR was run by TCRdb on the 5' RACE reads, yielding one entry per CDR3 protein. The sample lists over 45,000 distinct CDR3 sequences; 5.6% were seen once. The germline V and J ends were trimmed by 6 bases and 8 bases, with 16 bases remaining between them. The CDR3 sequence is 14 residues long. CDR1 and CDR2 (germline): SGHTA, FQGTGA. The chain carries TRBV7-3 and TRBJ2-2; possibly TRBD1 for D (6 bases). The sequenced material came from whole blood. The clonotype comes from an adult who was a healthcare worker with PCR-confirmed SARS-CoV-2 infection or an uninfected control (not recorded which). DNA of the CDR3: TGTGCCAGCAGTCTAGGGGGAGATGGAGGGGAGCTGTTTTTT. Its translation: CASSLGGDGGELFF.